The 4 T cell receptor beta chains below come from one sample, sequenced in a study of T cells after yellow fever vaccination. Each CDR3 protein is one row after TCRdb ran MiXCR on the 5' RACE reads. The sample comprises approximately 610,000 distinct CDR3 sequences, less than 20% of which are singletons, and 15% to 20% rests with the top ten. The sequencing here drew on PBMCs, taken about 5 days after the first yellow fever vaccination. The receptors come from a man aged 18 to 30 who received the YFV17D yellow fever vaccine.

This clonotype was observed a few times. This sequence joins TRBV6-5 and TRBJ2-1; D call uncertain. V was trimmed by 4 bases and J by 8 bases, leaving 12 bases between them. Germline CDR1 is MNHEY and CDR2 is SVGAGI. This CDR3 is built from 13 residues. Here the CDR3 DNA reads TGTGCCAGCAGTTTGCTAGGGTACCATGAGCAGTTCTTC. Amino acids: CASSLLGYHEQFF.

The chain is built from TRBV7-9 and TRBJ2-7; no clear D. The CDR3 sequence is 13 residues long. CDR1 is SEHNR and CDR2 is FQNEAQ in the germline V gene (reference sequence). V was clipped by 3 bases and J by 5 bases, with 11 bases between them. The CDR3 protein is CASSLISTDEQYV. The CDR3 DNA reads TGTGCCAGCAGCTTGATTAGTACGGACGAGCAGTACGTC.

This clonotype occurred a few times. CDR3 nucleotides: TGTGCCAGCAGTGACCCCGGGAGCGCCGCGAACACCGGGGAGCTGTTTTTT. Translation: CASSDPGSAANTGELFF. J is TRBJ2-2 and V is TRBV2, with a weak D call TRBD2 (6 bases). The CDR3 has 17 residues. V was cut by 3 bases and J by 0 bases, with 14 bases left in between. The germline V gene has CDR1 SNHLY and CDR2 FYNNEI.

CDR3 sequence: CASSLDSLPSYNSPLHF. The CDR3 DNA reads TGCGCCAGCAGCTTGGACAGCCTACCCTCCTATAATTCACCCCTCCACTTT. This chain uses TRBV5-1 with TRBJ1-6; unclear D gene. The CDR3 loop spans 17 amino acids. Trimming removed 0 bases at V and 0 bases at J, with 10 bases between. Looked up from germline, CDR1 is SGHRS and CDR2 is YFSETQ.